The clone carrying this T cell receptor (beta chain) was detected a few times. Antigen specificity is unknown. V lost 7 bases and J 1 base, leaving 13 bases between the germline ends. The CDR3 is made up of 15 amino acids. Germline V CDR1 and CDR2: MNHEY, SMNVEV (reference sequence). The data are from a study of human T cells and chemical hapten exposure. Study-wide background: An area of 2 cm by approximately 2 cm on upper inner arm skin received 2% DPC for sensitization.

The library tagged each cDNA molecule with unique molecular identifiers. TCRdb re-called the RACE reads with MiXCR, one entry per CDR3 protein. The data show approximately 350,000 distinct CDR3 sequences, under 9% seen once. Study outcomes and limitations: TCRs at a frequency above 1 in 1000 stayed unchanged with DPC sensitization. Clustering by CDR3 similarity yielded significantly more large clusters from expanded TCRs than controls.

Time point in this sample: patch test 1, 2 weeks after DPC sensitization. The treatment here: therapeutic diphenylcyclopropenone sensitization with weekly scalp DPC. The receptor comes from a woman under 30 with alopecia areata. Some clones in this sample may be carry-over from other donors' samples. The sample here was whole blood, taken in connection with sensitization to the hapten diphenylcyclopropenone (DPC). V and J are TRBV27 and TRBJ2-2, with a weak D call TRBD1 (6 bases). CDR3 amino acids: CASKALGQNTGELFF. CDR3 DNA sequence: TGTGCCAGCAAGGCCCTGGGACAGAACACCGGGGAGCTGTTTTTT.